This T cell receptor (beta chain) derives from a study of T-cell reconstitution after alpha-beta-depleted transplantation in children. Using unique molecular identifiers, the investigators prepared the TCRbeta library. TCRdb used MiXCR to reprocess the PCR reads, holding one entry per CDR3 protein. The table includes about 540,000 distinct CDR3 sequences, about 18% detected once. The germline CDR1 and CDR2 sequences are ENHRY and SYGVKD. The CDR3 totals 16 residues. Trimming stripped 2 bases from V and 0 bases from J, with 14 bases between. This TCR derives from a human donor who donated a stem cell graft to a child with acute lymphoblastic leukemia. Sequenced here: PBMCs from the stem cell graft donor, sampled from the stem cell graft. The V and J genes are TRBV10-3 and TRBJ2-7; D possibly matches TRBD1 or TRBD2 (5 bases each). The DNA for the CDR3 is TGTGCCATCAGTGAGGAGGGGTTCGTTAGCTCCTACGAGCAGTACTTC. Translated, it gives CAISEEGFVSSYEQYF.